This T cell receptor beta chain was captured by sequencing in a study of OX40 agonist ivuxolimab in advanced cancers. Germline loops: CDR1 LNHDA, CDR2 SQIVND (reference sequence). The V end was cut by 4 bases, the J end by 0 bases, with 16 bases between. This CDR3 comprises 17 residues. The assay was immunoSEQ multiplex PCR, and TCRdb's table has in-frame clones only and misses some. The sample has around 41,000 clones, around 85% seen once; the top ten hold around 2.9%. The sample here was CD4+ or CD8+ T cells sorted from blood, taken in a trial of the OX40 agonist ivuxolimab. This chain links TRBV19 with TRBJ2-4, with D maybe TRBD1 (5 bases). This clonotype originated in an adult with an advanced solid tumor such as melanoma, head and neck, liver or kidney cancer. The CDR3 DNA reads TGTGCCAGTAGTACGGACACATCTGTAAGAGCCAAAAACATTCAGTACTTC. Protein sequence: CASSTDTSVRAKNIQYF.